Given below is one T cell receptor (beta chain) in context. Its antigen is not known. The data were taken from a study of shared clonotypes between healthy human individuals. Overall study findings and caveats: Incompleteness in sorted-subset sequencing, despite large depth, was shown by rarefaction. Donor clonotype sharing was expected to depend on sequencing depth. The donor pool, a small one, limited the genetic and exposure-history diversity represented.

CDR3 size: 15 residues. The germline gives CDR1 MDHEN, CDR2 SYDVKM. V was clipped by 7 bases and J by 1 base; unmatched bases: 7. Libraries were prepared by immunoSEQ multiplex PCR; TCRdb keeps only in-frame clonotypes and omits some of them. This sample has about 1.5 million clones, with 95% to 99% found just once. The sequenced sample consisted of naive CD4+ T cells sorted from blood. Subset specified: CD45RA+ positively selected. The V and J genes are TRBV28 and TRBJ2-1, with 7 positions matching TRBD1. The sequence was obtained from a young man in good health. The CDR3 coding sequence is TGTGCCAGCAAGGTCAGGGGGACATCCTACAATGAGCAGTTCTTC. The encoded protein is CASKVRGTSYNEQFF.